The sequence of this T cell receptor beta chain was determined in a study of CD8+ T cells in alopecia areata. Whole-study findings and limits: Possibly because of HLA-related factors, TCR sharing was less clear across patients than in mice.

Comment on this clone: Antigen specificity is unknown.

V was cut by 3 bases and J by 4 bases, with 9 bases left in between. This CDR3 region has 13 residues. Germline values: CDR1 LNHDA, CDR2 SQIVND (reference sequence). RNA was extracted and reverse transcribed into cDNA as the sequencing template. Sequencing was performed with immunoSEQ multiplex PCR; in TCRdb, only in-frame clones are kept and a portion is missing. The sample holds over 30,000 clones, about 83% seen once. This TCR was recovered from a human donor with alopecia areata. Sequencing input: NKG2D-low CD8+ T cells sorted from blood. V gene TRBV19 combines with J gene TRBJ1-1; D not resolved. The CDR3 spells CASSMAETTEAFF. The CDR3 nucleotides read TGTGCCAGTAGTATGGCAGAGACCACTGAAGCTTTCTTT.